This T cell receptor (beta chain) was retrieved from a study of OX40 agonist ivuxolimab in advanced cancers. For the study at large: Partial responses were achieved by three patients: one hepatocellular carcinoma, two cutaneous melanoma. Points from the study as a whole: Low clonal expansion, among the lowest seen, marked partial responders at 0.1-3.0 mg/kg. On average, CD8+ T cells had more expanded clones than CD4+. In the 0.1 to 3.0 mg/kg range, CD4+ and CD8+ blood T cells had expanded clonally by week 6.

Turning to this clone: What it binds is unknown.

Libraries were prepared by immunoSEQ multiplex PCR; TCRdb keeps only in-frame clonotypes and omits some of them. The data hold about 34,000 clones, with approximately 80% observed a single time. With V trimmed by 7 bases and J by 5 bases, 15 bases remained unmatched. CDR1 and CDR2 from the germline V gene are SGDLS and YYNGEE. The CDR3 consists of 16 residues. The sequences come from CD4+ or CD8+ T cells sorted from blood, collected in a trial of the OX40 agonist ivuxolimab. The sequence was obtained from an adult with an advanced solid tumor such as melanoma, head and neck, liver or kidney cancer. The chain uses TRBV9 and TRBJ2-5; 9 nucleotides line up with TRBD1. The CDR3 nucleotides are TGTGCCAGCGGAGCCAGGACGGGACAGGGAACGGAGACCCAGTACTTC. This encodes CASGARTGQGTETQYF.